The 27 T cell receptor beta chains presented below share a single source sample, sequenced in a study of response to subunit inactivated influenza vaccine. Each CDR3 protein gets one entry after TCRdb re-called the RT-PCR reads with MiXCR. The sample carries more than 700,000 distinct CDR3 sequences, roughly 20% recorded once. Material: PBMCs from blood, obtained more than 4 days after vaccination. The receptors derive from a man aged 45-65 years who received an inactivated influenza vaccine.

The chain employs TRBV7-9 and TRBJ2-7; D remains ambiguous. This CDR3 is built from 12 residues. CDR1 and CDR2 from the germline V gene are SEHNR and FQNEAQ (reference sequence). V was shortened by 5 bases and J by 3 bases, with 8 bases between the two germline ends. The CDR3 region has the DNA TGTGCCAGCAGCCAACTCAGCTACGAGCAGTACTTC. Its translation: CASSQLSYEQYF.

This clonotype was counted only a few times. V and J are TRBV7-2 and TRBJ2-7; 8 positions match TRBD1. V shed 5 bases and J 4 bases; nucleotides not matched to a gene: 10. The CDR3 covers 15 residues. Germline-derived CDR1 and CDR2 are SGHTA and FQGNSA. In nucleotides, the CDR3 is TGTGCCAGCAGCCAGTACAGGGGGAAACCATACGAGCAGTACTTC. Encoded protein: CASSQYRGKPYEQYF.

This clonotype was detected only a few times. V gene TRBV10-3 combines with J gene TRBJ2-1; the match to TRBD1 covers 8 bases. The CDR3 is 15 residues long. V dropped 4 bases and J dropped 0; count of bases not matched to a gene: 2. The germline V gene encodes CDR1 ENHRY and CDR2 SYGVKD. The CDR3 nucleotides read TGTGCCATCAGTGGCACAGGGGGCTCCTACAATGAGCAGTTCTTC. This gives the protein CAISGTGGSYNEQFF.

The rearrangement links TRBV9 to TRBJ2-7; D might be TRBD1 or TRBD2, each matching 5 bases. The CDR3 length is 14 residues. The V end lost 0 bases, the J end lost 5 bases, and 12 bases lay between the germline ends. Germline lookup yields CDR1 SGDLS and CDR2 YYNGEE. The CDR3 coding sequence is TGTGCCAGCAGCGTAGGAGGGGCGAAGGACGAGCAGTACTTC. Protein: CASSVGGAKDEQYF.

V gene TRBV28 combines with J gene TRBJ2-4, with 8 bases lining up with TRBD2. Germline CDR1 and CDR2: MDHEN and SYDVKM. The CDR3 loop spans 14 amino acids. J lost 7 bases, V lost 5 bases, and 7 bases had no gene match. CDR3 region: CASSPGTSWNIQYF. The CDR3 bases are TGTGCCAGCAGTCCCGGGACTAGTTGGAACATTCAGTACTTC.

This clonotype has just a few counts. The chain joins TRBV11-2 to TRBJ2-2; TRBD2 matches 8 bases. Germline loops: CDR1 SGHAT, CDR2 FQNNGV. CDR3 length: 17 amino acids. V lost 3 bases, J lost 0 bases, and 6 bases stayed unmatched. The CDR3 region has the DNA TGTGCCAGCAGCTTTCCTACTAGCGGCGCGAACACCGGGGAGCTGTTTTTT. Its protein product is CASSFPTSGANTGELFF.

This clonotype was detected a few times. The CDR3 DNA follows: TGTGCCAGCAGTCTGCGGTCAGGATCACCCCTCCACTTT. Translated, it gives CASSLRSGSPLHF. The V gene is TRBV6-6, the J gene TRBJ1-6; no clear D gene. This CDR3 spans 13 amino acids. Germline assignment: CDR1 MNHNY and CDR2 SVGAGI (reference sequence). V shed 5 bases and J shed 10 bases, with 12 bases lying between them.

The table lists this clonotype with many counts. This chain uses TRBV4-2 with TRBJ2-5; TRBD2 agrees at 10 bases. V shed 0 bases and J 4 bases; nucleotides not matched to a gene: 5. Germline V gene data show CDR1 as LGHNA and CDR2 as YNFKEQ. This CDR3 has 16 residues. The CDR3 is CASSQEASGSGETQYF. The CDR3 nucleotides are TGTGCCAGCAGCCAAGAAGCTAGCGGGAGTGGAGAGACCCAGTACTTC.

The V and J genes are TRBV7-2 and TRBJ2-7; TRBD2 agrees at 11 bases. This CDR3 has 16 amino acids. CDR1 is SGHTA and CDR2 is FQGNSA in the germline V gene. J was trimmed by 1 base and V by 5 bases; bases with no gene match: 7. The CDR3 coding sequence is TGTGCCAGCAGCCCGCGGACTAGCGGGTCTTCCTACGAGCAGTACTTC. Amino acid sequence: CASSPRTSGSSYEQYF.

This clonotype was detected ten times or more. This chain links TRBV29-1 with TRBJ2-7; 7 positions agree with TRBD1. CDR1 is SQVTM, CDR2 ANQGSEA, per germline. The CDR3 spans 14 residues. V trimming: 6 bases; J trimming: 6 bases; junction bases outside the gene matches: 14. CDR3 bases: TGCAGCGTGGGAACTAAACAGGGGTCCGGCGAGCAGTACTTC. This gives the protein CSVGTKQGSGEQYF.

The rearrangement uses TRBV4-1 and TRBJ1-5; D not resolved. The CDR3 covers 14 residues. Trimming pared 4 bases from V and 5 bases from J, leaving 12 bases between. CDR1 and CDR2 from the germline V gene are MGHRA and YSYEKL. CDR3 sequence: CASSPGVQDQPQHF. The DNA for the CDR3 is TGCGCCAGCAGCCCGGGAGTTCAGGATCAGCCCCAGCATTTT.

The V gene is TRBV28, the J gene TRBJ1-5; D remains unclear. Trimming stripped 0 bases from V and 0 bases from J, with 9 bases between. The CDR3 is 16 residues long. Germline assignment: CDR1 MDHEN and CDR2 SYDVKM. This CDR3 reads CASSLWSGASNQPQHF. In DNA, the CDR3 is TGTGCCAGCAGTTTATGGTCCGGAGCTAGCAATCAGCCCCAGCATTTT. Based on the CDR3 plus reference TRBV28 and TRBJ1-5, the full variable domain is DVKVTQSSRYLVKRTGEKVFLECVQDMDHENMFWYRQDPGLGLRLIYFSYDVKMKEKGDIPEGYSVSREKKERFSLILESASTNQTSMYLCASSLWSGASNQPQHFGDGTRLSIL.

This clonotype was found a few times. V is TRBV12-3 or TRBV12-4 and J is TRBJ1-2; D may be TRBD1 (6 bases). The CDR3 totals 12 residues. The V end was cut by 8 bases, the J end by 12 bases, with 19 bases between. Written as DNA, the CDR3 is TGTGCCAGCCGAGAAGGGGGGGGGAAGGACACCTTC. Amino acid sequence: CASREGGGKDTF.

Comment on this clonotype: The junction and the germline gene differ at one end; a read error may be behind it. This chain joins TRBV10-2 and TRBJ2-7; TRBD1 agrees at 8 bases. The CDR3 contains 14 residues. The germline V gene encodes CDR1 WSHSY and CDR2 SAAADI. The CDR3 sequence: CATILDRVSYEQCF. CDR3 sequence (DNA): TGCGCCACCATACTGGACAGGGTTAGTTACGAGCAGTGCTTC.

The V and J genes are TRBV5-1 and TRBJ2-1; D possibly corresponds to TRBD2 (5 bases). The CDR3 spans 15 residues. V was cut by 0 bases and J by 7 bases, with 14 bases left in between. Germline loops: CDR1 SGHRS, CDR2 YFSETQ. The CDR3 region is CASSLAVGVGNEQFF. The CDR3 DNA reads TGCGCCAGCAGCTTGGCAGTGGGAGTGGGAAATGAGCAGTTCTTC.

Many counts were recorded for this clonotype. The chain links TRBV5-1 to TRBJ2-3, with no clear D. Germline values: CDR1 SGHRS, CDR2 YFSETQ. Between the trimmed V and J ends, which lost 5 bases and 4 bases, there was a span of 14 bases. The CDR3 is 14 amino acids. The CDR3 sequence: CASSLEILSDTQYF. CDR3 nucleotides: TGCGCCAGCAGTCTTGAAATCCTCTCAGATACGCAGTATTTT.

J is TRBJ2-1 and V is TRBV11-3, with 11 bases lining up with TRBD1. Germline assignment: CDR1 SGHNT and CDR2 YENEEA. The junction had 5 bases not matched to a gene; V was cut back by 4 bases and J by 6 bases. The CDR3 is made up of 15 amino acids. DNA of the CDR3: TGTGCCAGCAGCTCGGACAGGGGGCGCCTCAATGAGCAGTTCTTC. It specifies CASSSDRGRLNEQFF. Based on the CDR3 plus reference TRBV11-3 and TRBJ2-1, the full variable domain is EAGVVQSPRYKIIEKKQPVAFWCNPISGHNTLYWYLQNLGQGPELLIRYENEEAVDDSQLPKDRFSAERLKGVDSTLKIQPAELGDSAVYLCASSSDRGRLNEQFFGPGTRLTVL.

This clonotype was observed a single time. The chain has TRBV5-1 and TRBJ2-7; D is perhaps TRBD1 or TRBD2 (5 bases each). This CDR3 is built from 15 residues. Germline V CDR1 and CDR2: SGHRS, YFSETQ. The V end lost 0 bases, the J end lost 4 bases, and 14 bases lay between the germline ends. The CDR3 loop reads CASSLGGTQVYEQYF. CDR3 in DNA: TGCGCCAGCAGCTTGGGTGGGACGCAAGTATACGAGCAGTACTTC.

In its sample, this clonotype was seen a few times. V gene TRBV12-3 or TRBV12-4 combines with J gene TRBJ1-5, with unresolved D. CDR3 size: 13 residues. The germline V and J ends were trimmed by 3 bases and 5 bases, with 8 bases remaining between them. CDR3 residues: CASSLAADQPQHF. The CDR3 nucleotides read TGTGCCAGCAGTTTGGCCGCGGATCAGCCCCAGCATTTT.

The chain combines TRBV20-1 with TRBJ2-1; no reliable D call. The CDR3 runs to 11 residues. V lost 6 bases and J lost 0, with 3 bases in between. Germline loops: CDR1 DFQATT, CDR2 SNEGSKA (reference sequence). The chain's CDR3 is CSANSYNEQFF. CDR3 DNA sequence: TGCAGTGCAAACTCCTACAATGAGCAGTTCTTC.

This clonotype was counted a few times. The chain has TRBV28 and TRBJ1-2; no clear D gene. CDR1 and CDR2 (germline): MDHEN, SYDVKM. V dropped 3 bases and J dropped 1 base, with 9 bases sitting between them. The CDR3 sequence is 14 residues long. The CDR3: CASSFPGFNYGYTF. The CDR3 DNA reads TGTGCCAGCAGTTTCCCCGGTTTTAACTATGGCTACACCTTC.

CDR3 residues: CSVGGKGGTTPYNEQFF. DNA of the CDR3: TGCAGCGTCGGAGGTAAGGGTGGGACTACCCCCTACAATGAGCAGTTCTTC. The genes are TRBV29-1 and TRBJ2-1, with 7 bases matching TRBD2. Germline CDR1 and CDR2: SQVTM and ANQGSEA. The CDR3 is 17 amino acids. V lost 6 bases, J lost 2 bases, and 16 bases stayed unmatched.

Only a few counts were recorded for this clonotype. The genes are TRBV12-3 or TRBV12-4 and TRBJ2-1; 8 bases line up with TRBD2. With 4 bases clipped from V and 9 bases from J, the junction kept 8 bases outside the gene matches. CDR3 length: 14 amino acids. As DNA, the CDR3 is TGTGCCAGCAGTTCCCGGACCAGCGGGGGTGAGCAGTTCTTC. It encodes CASSSRTSGGEQFF.

The chain recombines TRBV15 with TRBJ2-1; 8 bases line up with TRBD2. The CDR3 extends over 15 amino acids. Germline-derived CDR1 and CDR2 are LNHNV and YYDKDF (reference sequence). V lost 4 bases to trimming and J lost 5 bases; unmatched junction nucleotides: 7. CDR3 bases: TGTGCCACCAGCATGGCTAGCGGGTCCCACAATGAGCAGTTCTTC. This sequence encodes CATSMASGSHNEQFF.

This clonotype was seen a handful of times. V usage is TRBV4-3 and J usage is TRBJ2-2; D is ambiguous. CDR1 is LGHNA and CDR2 is YSLEER in the germline V gene. This CDR3 is built from 17 residues. The germline V and J ends were trimmed by 0 bases and 0 bases, with 11 bases remaining between them. The CDR3 sequence is CASSQEYSNTNTGELFF. Written as DNA, the CDR3 is TGCGCCAGCAGCCAAGAGTACAGCAATACGAACACCGGGGAGCTGTTTTTT.

This chain links TRBV21-1 with TRBJ2-5; TRBD1, as called in the table, went unchecked against the DNA. TRBV21-1 is classified as a pseudogene. This CDR3 spans 14 amino acids. The CDR3 DNA follows: TGTGCCAGCGACCCCTACAGGGAGCAAGAGACCCAGTACTTC. Translating gives CASDPYREQETQYF.

The sample holds many counts of this clonotype. The chain joins TRBV29-1 to TRBJ2-3; no reliable D call. This CDR3 has 13 residues. Trimming pared 3 bases from V and 1 base from J, leaving 8 bases between. Germline CDR1 is SQVTM and CDR2 is ANQGSEA. CDR3 in amino acids: CSVEEPGTDTQYF. The DNA of the CDR3 is TGCAGCGTTGAGGAGCCAGGCACAGATACGCAGTATTTT.